A selection of T cell receptor beta chains follows, all from one sample in a study of beta chain features in type 1 diabetes. Sequencing used immunoSEQ multiplex PCR; TCRdb keeps in-frame clones, though not all of them. The repertoire has about 210,000 clones, approximately 10% of them found once; the top ten carry less than 1.5%. Sequencing used central memory CD4+ T cells from blood. The receptors shown here come from a man aged 18 to 30 in good health. CDR3s include the opening cysteine and the closing phenylalanine or tryptophan. D genes are given only for firm matches. Clone size is not always given. Where it is, it says once, few, many or a class for expanded clones.

>NA|TRBV2|TRBJ1-1|NA
TGTGCCAGCGGATCGCAGGGAGTAGCTTTCTTT
CASGSQGVAFF
>TRBD1|TRBV2|TRBJ2-6|NA
TGTGCCAGCAGGGTGGGACAGGGCTCTGGGGCCAACGTCCTGACTTTC
CASRVGQGSGANVLTF
>TRBD2|TRBV30|TRBJ2-3|few
TGTGCCTGGAGTGGGACCACGGGACTAGCGGGAGGTACAACAGATACGCAGTATTTT
CAWSGTTGLAGGTTDTQYF
>TRBD2|TRBV4-3|TRBJ2-1|many
TGCGCCAGCAGCCAAGATCGGGCTAGCGGGACAATCGGTGAGCAGTTCTTC
CASSQDRASGTIGEQFF
>NA|TRBV2|TRBJ2-3|few
TGTGCCAGCAGACGGACGGCTAGCACAGATACGCAGTATTTT
CASRRTASTDTQYF
>NA|TRBV5-6|TRBJ2-7|few
TGTGCCAGCACCCCGGAGGGTACCACCTACGAGCAGTACTTC
CASTPEGTTYEQYF
>NA|TRBV5-1|TRBJ2-1|NA
TGCGCCAGCAGCTTTTACGGGGACAATGAGCAGTTCTTC
CASSFYGDNEQFF
>NA|TRBV7-2|TRBJ2-4|few
TGTGCCAGCAGCTTGGGGAGCAACCTAGCCAAAAACATTCAGTACTTC
CASSLGSNLAKNIQYF
>NA|TRBV15|TRBJ2-7|many
TGTGCCACCAGCAGAGATCTGGCCTACGAGCAGTACTTC
CATSRDLAYEQYF
>TRBD1|TRBV2|TRBJ1-2|few
TGTGCCAGCAGTGGCGGGGGACAGGGTCCTGGCTACACCTTC
CASSGGGQGPGYTF
>TRBD1|TRBV15|TRBJ2-1|NA
TGTGCCACCAGCAGAGACCCACCGGACAGGGGAAGCTACAATGAGCAGTTCTTC
CATSRDPPDRGSYNEQFF
>TRBD2|TRBV19|TRBJ2-1|few
TGTGCCAGTAGTATAAGGTCTAGCGGGAAGTCCAATGAGCAGTTCTTC
CASSIRSSGKSNEQFF
>NA|TRBV2|TRBJ2-7|NA
TGTGCCAGTCAGGGCCACGGGAACTCCTACGAGCAGTACTTC
CASQGHGNSYEQYF
>TRBD1|TRBV5-1|TRBJ2-5|NA
TGCGCCAGCAGCCTACAGGGGCCGGGGGAGACCCAGTACTTC
CASSLQGPGETQYF
>NA|TRBV7-2|TRBJ2-2|few
TGTGCCAGCAGCTTAGAGGTGTTCCACACCGGGGAGCTGTTTTTT
CASSLEVFHTGELFF
>TRBD2|TRBV6-6|TRBJ2-3|few
TGTGCCAGCACCCTTCTACGACTAGCGGGAGAGGATACGCAGTATTTT
CASTLLRLAGEDTQYF
>NA|TRBV9|TRBJ2-5|few
TGTGCCAGCAGCGCAGGAGGGGGATTAGGGGAGACCCAGTACTTC
CASSAGGGLGETQYF
>TRBD2|TRBV5-1|TRBJ2-1|once
TGCGCCAGCAGCTTGGTCCCGGGACTAGCGGGAGGGAATAATGAGCAGTTCTTC
CASSLVPGLAGGNNEQFF
>TRBD1|TRBV28|TRBJ1-5|NA
TGTGCCAGCAGTCCCAGGACAGGGGGTCAGCCCCAGCATTTT
CASSPRTGGQPQHF
>NA|TRBV7-3|TRBJ2-1|few
TGTGCCAGCAGCCCAGGGGGAGGTACCCCTTACAATGAGCAGTTCTTC
CASSPGGGTPYNEQFF
>NA|TRBV30|TRBJ2-7|NA
TGTGCCTGGAACGCAAATCCGGGAAGCGAGCAGTACTTC
CAWNANPGSEQYF
>NA|TRBV29-1|TRBJ2-1|few
TGCAGCGTGACCCCAGACCTAGAAGGCAATGAGCAGTTCTTC
CSVTPDLEGNEQFF
>NA|TRBV30|TRBJ2-7|many
TGTGCCTGGAGTGTACCGGGGACCTACGAGCAGTACTTC
CAWSVPGTYEQYF
>TRBD1|TRBV11-3|TRBJ2-7|few
TGTGCCAGCAGCTCCTGGACAGGGGGTAACGAGCAGTACTTC
CASSSWTGGNEQYF
>NA|TRBV30|TRBJ1-1|NA
TGTGCCTGGAGCCGGTTAAGTCCGGGTTTGAACACTGAAGCTTTCTTT
CAWSRLSPGLNTEAFF
>TRBD1|TRBV25-1|TRBJ2-6|NA
TGTGCCAGCAGTACTCAGAACAGGGGTACTGGGGCCAACGTCCTGACTTTC
CASSTQNRGTGANVLTF
>TRBD2|TRBV29-1|TRBJ2-1|NA
TGCAGCGCGACTCTTCCTAGCGGTTACAATGAGCAGTTCTTC
CSATLPSGYNEQFF
>TRBD2|TRBV27|TRBJ2-3|NA
TGTGCCAGCAGTTTATCGATCCCTAGCGGGATAAGCACAGATACGCAGTATTTT
CASSLSIPSGISTDTQYF
>TRBD2|TRBV7-6|TRBJ2-1|few
TGTGCCAGCAGCTTAAGTGGGACTATCAATGAGCAGTTCTTC
CASSLSGTINEQFF
>TRBD1|TRBV7-9|TRBJ2-5|NA
TGTGCCAGCAGCCCCCCCGTAGGGACAGGGGGGACGGAGACCCAGTACTTC
CASSPPVGTGGTETQYF
>TRBD1|TRBV28|TRBJ2-7|many
TGTGCCAGCAGTTGGCGGGACAGGGTAAACGAGCAGTACTTC
CASSWRDRVNEQYF
>NA|TRBV4-1|TRBJ1-5|NA
TGCGCCAGCAGCCAAGGGACAGTGAATAGCAATCAGCCCCAGCATTTT
CASSQGTVNSNQPQHF
>TRBD1|TRBV18|TRBJ2-7|few
TGTGCCAGCACCTTGCCTAGGACAGGGGGCGACGAGCAGTACTTC
CASTLPRTGGDEQYF
>NA|TRBV21-1|TRBJ2-7|NA
TGTGCCAGCAGCAAAGCAGAGGAGTTTTCCTGCTACGAGCAGTACTTC
CASSKAEEFSCYEQYF
>NA|TRBV6-1|TRBJ2-3|few
TGTGCCATCAGTGAGCTTTTAGCAGATACGCAGTATTTT
CAISELLADTQYF
>NA|TRBV30|TRBJ2-3|NA
TGTGCCTGGAGTGTACGTAGCACAGATACGCAGTATTTT
CAWSVRSTDTQYF
>TRBD2|TRBV2|TRBJ2-1|NA
TGTGCCAGCACTCCGGACGGCGGGAGGGCCCATGAGCAGTTCTTC
CASTPDGGRAHEQFF
>NA|TRBV7-2|TRBJ1-1|NA
TGTGCCAGCAGCTTACGGGACTGGAACACTGAAGCTTTCTTT
CASSLRDWNTEAFF
>NA|TRBV28|TRBJ2-5|NA
TGTGCCAGCATTCGGGGGGCAGGGGAGACCCAGTACTTC
CASIRGAGETQYF
>TRBD2|TRBV7-9|TRBJ2-1|few
TGTGCCAGCAGCAGAGGACTAGAGGGAAATGAGCAGTTCTTC
CASSRGLEGNEQFF
>TRBD2|TRBV29-1|TRBJ2-1|NA
TGCAGCGTCACGCAGGGAGGGCCAGACAATGAGCAGTTCTTC
CSVTQGGPDNEQFF
>NA|TRBV9|TRBJ2-5|few
TGTGCCAGCAGCACCCGGGGTGTTCGAGAGACCCAGTACTTC
CASSTRGVRETQYF
>TRBD1|TRBV30|TRBJ2-7|once
TGTGCCTGGAGTGAACAGGGGGCGAACGAGCAGTACTTC
CAWSEQGANEQYF
>NA|TRBV4-1|TRBJ2-7|once
TGCGCCAGCAGCCAAATCGGCACTAACTACGAGCAGTACTTC
CASSQIGTNYEQYF
>TRBD2|TRBV5-4|TRBJ2-5|NA
TGTGCCAGCAGCTTGTCCTTGACTAGCGGGAGCCAAGAGACCCAGTACTTC
CASSLSLTSGSQETQYF
>NA|TRBV10-3|TRBJ2-5|NA
TGTGCCATCAGTGAAGGGCAAGAGACCCAGTACTTC
CAISEGQETQYF
>NA|TRBV7-2|TRBJ2-1|few
TGTGCCAGCAGCTTCGAGGGATCCCCCGACAATGAGCAGTTCTTC
CASSFEGSPDNEQFF
>NA|TRBV28|TRBJ1-4|many
TGTGCCAGCAGTTTATCGAAGAGCGCTAATGAAAAACTGTTTTTT
CASSLSKSANEKLFF
>TRBD1|TRBV6-5|TRBJ1-2|NA
TGTGCCAGCAGTTACAGGGGGCGCGATGGCTACACCTTC
CASSYRGRDGYTF
>NA|TRBV27|TRBJ1-2|NA
TGTGCCAGCAGTTCATCATCCCCTAACTATGGCTACACCTTC
CASSSSSPNYGYTF
>NA|TRBV30|TRBJ1-5|many
TGTGCCTGGTCCTACAGTGTCAATCAGCCCCAGCATTTT
CAWSYSVNQPQHF
>TRBD1|TRBV5-4|TRBJ2-1|NA
TGTGCCAGCAGCGACCCTCGACAGGGAATGTTTGGCAATGAGCAGTTCTTC
CASSDPRQGMFGNEQFF
>TRBD1|TRBV29-1|TRBJ2-1|few
TGCAGCGTCGGACCGGGACAGGGGCCCTACAATGAGCAGTTCTTC
CSVGPGQGPYNEQFF
>NA|TRBV7-9|TRBJ2-7|few
TGTGCCAGCAGCCAAGATGACGGCTACGAGCAGTACTTC
CASSQDDGYEQYF